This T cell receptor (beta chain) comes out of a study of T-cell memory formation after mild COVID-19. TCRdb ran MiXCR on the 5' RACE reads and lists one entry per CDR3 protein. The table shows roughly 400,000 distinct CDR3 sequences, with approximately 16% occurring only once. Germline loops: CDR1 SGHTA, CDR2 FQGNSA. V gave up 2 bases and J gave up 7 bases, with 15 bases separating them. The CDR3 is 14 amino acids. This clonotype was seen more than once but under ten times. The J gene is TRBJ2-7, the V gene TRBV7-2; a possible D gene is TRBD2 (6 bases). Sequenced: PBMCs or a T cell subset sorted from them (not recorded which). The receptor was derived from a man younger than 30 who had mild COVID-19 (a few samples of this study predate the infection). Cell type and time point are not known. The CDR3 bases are TGTGCCAGCAGCTTACAGGCCGCCGGGGGTGAGCAGTACGTC. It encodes CASSLQAAGGEQYV.